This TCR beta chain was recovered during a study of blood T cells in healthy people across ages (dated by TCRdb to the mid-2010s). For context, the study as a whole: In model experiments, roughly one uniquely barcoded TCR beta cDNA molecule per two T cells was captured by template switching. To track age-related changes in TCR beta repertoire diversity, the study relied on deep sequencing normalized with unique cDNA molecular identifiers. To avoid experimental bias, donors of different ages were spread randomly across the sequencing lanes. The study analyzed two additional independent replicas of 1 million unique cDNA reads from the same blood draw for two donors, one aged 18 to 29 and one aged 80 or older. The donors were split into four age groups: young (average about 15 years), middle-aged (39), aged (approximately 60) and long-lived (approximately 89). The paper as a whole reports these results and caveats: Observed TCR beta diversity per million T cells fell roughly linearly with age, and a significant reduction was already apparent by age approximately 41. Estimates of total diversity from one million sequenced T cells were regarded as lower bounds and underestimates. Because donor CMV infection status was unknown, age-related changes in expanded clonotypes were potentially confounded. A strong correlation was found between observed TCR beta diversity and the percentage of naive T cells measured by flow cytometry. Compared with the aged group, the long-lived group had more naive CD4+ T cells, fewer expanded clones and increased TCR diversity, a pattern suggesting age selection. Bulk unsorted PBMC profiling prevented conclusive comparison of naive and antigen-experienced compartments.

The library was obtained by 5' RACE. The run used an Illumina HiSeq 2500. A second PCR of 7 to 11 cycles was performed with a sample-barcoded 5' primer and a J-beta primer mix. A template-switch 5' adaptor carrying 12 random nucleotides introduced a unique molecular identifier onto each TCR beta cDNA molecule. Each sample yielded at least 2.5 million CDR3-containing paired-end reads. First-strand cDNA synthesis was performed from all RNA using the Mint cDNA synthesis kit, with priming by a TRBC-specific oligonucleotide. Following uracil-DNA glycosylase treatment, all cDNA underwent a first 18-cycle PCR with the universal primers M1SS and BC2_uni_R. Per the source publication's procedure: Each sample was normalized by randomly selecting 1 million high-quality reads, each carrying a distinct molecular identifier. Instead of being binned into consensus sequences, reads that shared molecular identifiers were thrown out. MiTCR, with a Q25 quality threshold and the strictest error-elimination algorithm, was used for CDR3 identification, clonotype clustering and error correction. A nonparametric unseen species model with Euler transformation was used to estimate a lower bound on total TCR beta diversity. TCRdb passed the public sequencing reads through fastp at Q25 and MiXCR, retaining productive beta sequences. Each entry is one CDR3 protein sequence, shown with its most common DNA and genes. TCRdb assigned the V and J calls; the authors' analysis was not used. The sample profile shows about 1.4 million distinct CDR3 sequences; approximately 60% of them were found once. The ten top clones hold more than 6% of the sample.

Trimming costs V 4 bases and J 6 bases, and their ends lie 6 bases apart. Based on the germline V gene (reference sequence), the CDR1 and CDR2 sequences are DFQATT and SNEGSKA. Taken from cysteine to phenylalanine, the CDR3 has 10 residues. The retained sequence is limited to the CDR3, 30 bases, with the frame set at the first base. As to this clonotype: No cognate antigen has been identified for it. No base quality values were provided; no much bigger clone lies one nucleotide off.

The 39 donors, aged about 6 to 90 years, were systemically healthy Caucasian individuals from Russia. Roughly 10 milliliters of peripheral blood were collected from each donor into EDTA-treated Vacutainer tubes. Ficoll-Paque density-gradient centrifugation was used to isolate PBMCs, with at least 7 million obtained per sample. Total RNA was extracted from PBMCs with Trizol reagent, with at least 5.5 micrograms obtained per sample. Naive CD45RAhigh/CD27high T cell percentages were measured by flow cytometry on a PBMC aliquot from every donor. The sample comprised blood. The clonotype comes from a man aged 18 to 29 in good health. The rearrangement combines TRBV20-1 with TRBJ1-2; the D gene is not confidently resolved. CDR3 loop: CSAIVNGYTF. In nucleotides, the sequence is TGCAGTGCTATAGTGAATGGCTACACCTTC.